Below are 20 T cell receptor beta chains sequenced from a single sample in a study of T cell repertoires and HLA-DP antigens. The protocol was immunoSEQ multiplex PCR, while the TCRdb copy is restricted to in-frame clones and leaves out a portion. The repertoire holds roughly 1,900 clones, with around 84% as singletons. After more than twelve days' expansion, CD4+ cells were restimulated around 23 h with HeLa expressing allogeneic DPB1. Stimulation used HeLa cells expressing transduced HLA-DPA1/DPB1, HLA-DM, invariant chain and CD80. Sequences were obtained from CD137- CD4+ T cells from cultured PBMCs. These receptors originate from a woman aged 18-29 years in good health and CMV-seronegative.

The rearrangement joins TRBV7-9 to TRBJ1-3; a possible D gene is TRBD1 (5 bases). The length of the CDR3 is 14 residues. V was pared by 6 bases and J by 3 bases, with 12 bases between. Germline CDR1 and CDR2: SEHNR and FQNEAQ (reference sequence). The chain's CDR3 is CASRRSGDGNTIYF. The DNA of the CDR3 is TGTGCCAGCAGAAGATCGGGGGATGGAAACACCATATATTTT.

The chain recombines TRBV11-1 with TRBJ1-5; D gene uncertain. V shed 6 bases and J shed 6 bases, with 6 bases lying between them. Looked up from germline, CDR1 is SGHAT and CDR2 is FQDESV (reference sequence). The CDR3 is 11 residues long. The CDR3 DNA sequence: TGTGCCAGCAGGCTGGGTCAGCCCCAGCATTTT. Translated: CASRLGQPQHF.

Only one count was recorded for this clone. The CDR3 DNA reads as TGTGCCAGCAGCTCCAGGGGCTACAGCTCCTACGAGCAGTACTTC. Protein sequence: CASSSRGYSSYEQYF. The chain recombines TRBV13 with TRBJ2-7, with D possibly TRBD1 on 6 matching bases. The V end lost 4 bases, the J end lost 0 bases, and 13 bases lay between the germline ends. Looked up from germline, CDR1 is PRHDT and CDR2 is FYEKMQ (reference sequence). The CDR3 has 15 residues.

This chain links TRBV5-6 with TRBJ2-7, with D possibly being TRBD1 (6 bases). The germline CDR1 and CDR2 sequences are SGHDT and YYEEEE. The V gene lost 1 base and the J gene lost 2 bases, with 10 bases spanning the gap. The CDR3 length is 14 residues. Here the CDR3 DNA reads TGTGCCAGCAGCTTGTTAACAGGGACCTACGAGCAGTACGTC. Protein sequence: CASSLLTGTYEQYV.

The chain recombines TRBV11-2 with TRBJ2-1; 13 bases fit TRBD2. J gave up 9 bases and V 4 bases, and 6 bases lay outside the gene matches. CDR1 is SGHAT, CDR2 FQNNGV, per germline. This CDR3 contains 15 residues. The CDR3 sequence: CASSSLAGGRGEQFF. Written as DNA, the CDR3 is TGTGCCAGCAGCTCACTAGCGGGAGGGAGGGGTGAGCAGTTCTTC.

The chain combines TRBV6-6 with TRBJ2-5; 7 nucleotides line up with TRBD1. Germline loops: CDR1 MNHNY, CDR2 SVGAGI (reference sequence). This CDR3 has 15 residues. J gave up 7 bases and V 2 bases, and 10 bases lay outside the gene matches. CDR3 nucleotides: TGTGCCAGCAGTTACCTCCAGGGGGTTTCGGGGACCCAGTACTTC. As protein: CASSYLQGVSGTQYF.

The rearrangement joins TRBV6-5 to TRBJ2-7; possibly TRBD2 for D (6 bases). Trimming cost V 8 bases and J 2 bases, with 19 bases left between them. The CDR3 has 15 amino acids. Germline values: CDR1 MNHEY, CDR2 SVGAGI. CDR3 residues: CASRPARRDPYEQYF. DNA of the CDR3: TGTGCCAGCCGTCCGGCTAGGAGGGATCCCTACGAGCAGTACTTC.

This chain joins TRBV4-1 and TRBJ1-6; 7 bases match TRBD1. Germline-derived CDR1 and CDR2 are MGHRA and YSYEKL. The CDR3 has 14 residues. Unmatched junction bases numbered 9, after V lost 5 bases and J lost 11 bases. The CDR3, as DNA: TGCGCCAGCAGCGGACAGGCAATAGGAGCACCCCTCCACTTT. Its translation: CASSGQAIGAPLHF.

This rearrangement joins TRBV28 to TRBJ2-3; D gene ambiguous. Germline values: CDR1 MDHEN, CDR2 SYDVKM. The CDR3 has 11 residues. Trimming stripped 8 bases from V and 2 bases from J, with 5 bases between. The CDR3 region has the DNA TGTGCCAGCGGATACACAGATACGCAGTATTTT. As protein: CASGYTDTQYF.

V gene TRBV5-6 combines with J gene TRBJ2-1; D perhaps matches TRBD1 (6 bases). Trimming left V 0 bases short and J 4 bases short, with 14 bases between. Germline values: CDR1 SGHDT, CDR2 YYEEEE. CDR3 length equals 16 residues. The DNA of the CDR3 is TGTGCCAGCAGCTTGGCCGGTGGGGGCGGTTACAATGAGCAGTTCTTC. This translates into CASSLAGGGGYNEQFF. Full variable domain (remainder filled in from reference TRBV5-6 and TRBJ2-1): DAGVTQSPTHLIKTRGQQVTLRCSPKSGHDTVSWYQQALGQGPQFIFQYYEEEERQRGNFPDRFSGHQFPNYSSELNVNALLLGDSALYLCASSLAGGGGYNEQFFGPGTRLTVL.

CDR3 nucleotides: TGTGCCAGCAGCCTTCACATGAACACTGAAGCTTTCTTT. Its translation is CASSLHMNTEAFF. The chain uses TRBV5-6 and TRBJ1-1; no clear D gene. CDR3 length: 13 residues. The germline V gene encodes CDR1 SGHDT and CDR2 YYEEEE. The V and J ends lost 4 bases and 0 bases respectively, with 7 bases between them.

This clone came up a few times. The chain is built from TRBV9 and TRBJ1-1; D perhaps matches TRBD1 (6 bases). Trimming took 4 bases from V and 4 from J, leaving 17 bases between them. CDR1 is SGDLS, CDR2 YYNGEE, per germline. The CDR3 contains 15 residues. The CDR3 sequence: CASSSQSGQPTEAFF. CDR3 nucleotides: TGTGCCAGCAGCTCCCAGTCCGGACAGCCCACTGAAGCTTTCTTT.

J is TRBJ1-6 and V is TRBV7-9, with 10 positions matching TRBD1. Germline loops: CDR1 SEHNR, CDR2 FQNEAQ (reference sequence). The CDR3 totals 15 residues. Trimming at V came to 6 bases and at J to 5 bases, leaving 4 bases not matched to a gene. The DNA for the CDR3 is TGTGCCAGCAGAACCGGGACAGGGGATAATTCACCCCTCCACTTT. Encoded protein: CASRTGTGDNSPLHF.

The CDR3, as DNA: TGTGCCAGCTCACGAGGTGGAGGAGAAAAACTGTTTTTT. Translated: CASSRGGGEKLFF. The chain uses TRBV18 and TRBJ1-4; D unresolved. CDR1 is KGHSH and CDR2 is LQKENI in the germline V gene. The CDR3 runs 13 residues. The ends were cut back, 4 bases at V and 8 bases at J, with 11 bases in the middle.

The chain joins TRBV10-3 to TRBJ1-5, with D possibly being TRBD1 (6 bases). Germline CDR1 reads ENHRY; CDR2 reads SYGVKD. Trimming stripped 5 bases from V and 3 bases from J, with 11 bases between. CDR3 length equals 14 residues. The chain's CDR3 is CAISKQGSNQPQHF. The DNA of the CDR3 is TGTGCCATCAGTAAACAGGGCTCCAATCAGCCCCAGCATTTT.

The V call is TRBV9, the J call TRBJ1-2; 10 bases agree with TRBD1. This CDR3 comprises 15 residues. In germline, CDR1 is SGDLS, CDR2 YYNGEE. J gave up 6 bases and V 0 bases, and 5 bases lay outside the gene matches. DNA for the CDR3: TGTGCCAGCAGCGTAGCTGGGACAGGGGTCCATGGCTACACCTTC. This gives the protein CASSVAGTGVHGYTF.

The CDR3 DNA reads as TGCGCCAGCAGGGGCGCGGGGGCGGGAGGCTACACCTTC. Translated: CASRGAGAGGYTF. The chain carries TRBV23-1 and TRBJ1-2; tentatively, D is TRBD1 (6 bases). TRBV23-1 is designated an ORF whose function remains uncertain. This CDR3 has 13 residues. With 6 bases removed from V and 8 bases from J, the gap between germline ends came to 16 bases.

The J gene is TRBJ2-7, the V gene TRBV10-3; TRBD2 matches at 14 bases. Germline lookup yields CDR1 ENHRY and CDR2 SYGVKD. CDR3 length equals 16 residues. V was clipped by 2 bases and J by 5 bases; unmatched bases: 5. CDR3 DNA sequence: TGTGCCATCAGTGAGGGACTAGCGGGAGGTTCCCACGAGCAGTACTTC. Translating it yields CAISEGLAGGSHEQYF.

By share of the sample, this clone is large. The chain combines TRBV18 with TRBJ2-1; D remains unclear. Germline values: CDR1 KGHSH, CDR2 LQKENI. V was pared by 3 bases and J by 10 bases, with 13 bases between. The CDR3 sequence is 13 residues long. The CDR3 here is CASSPPETREQFF. CDR3 bases: TGTGCCAGCTCACCCCCCGAAACCAGAGAGCAGTTCTTC.

This chain links TRBV14 with TRBJ2-1, with 9 nucleotides matching TRBD1. Germline-derived CDR1 and CDR2 are SGHDN and FVKESK. V lost 2 bases and J lost 4; bases outside the gene matches: 6. The CDR3 contains 16 residues. CDR3 sequence (DNA): TGTGCCAGCAGCCAATGGGGACAGGGTACTTACAATGAGCAGTTCTTC. This sequence encodes CASSQWGQGTYNEQFF.